The 30 T cell receptor beta chains reported below all come from one sample, sequenced in a study of blood T cell repertoires in COVID-19. Generated by immunoSEQ multiplex PCR, the TCRdb table keeps only in-frame clones and is missing some. The sample lists about 150,000 clones, 70% to 90% occurring once. The sequenced material came from peripheral blood. The source of these receptors is a woman aged 70-85 years with acute or convalescent COVID-19.

The chain has TRBV2 and TRBJ2-1; the match to TRBD2 covers 8 bases. The length of the CDR3 is 18 residues. Germline values: CDR1 SNHLY, CDR2 FYNNEI. V was clipped by 8 bases and J by 5 bases; unmatched bases: 20. The chain's CDR3 is CASRKVAGFSGRDNEQFF. The CDR3 coding sequence is TGTGCCAGCCGAAAGGTAGCGGGGTTCTCCGGCCGGGACAATGAGCAGTTCTTC.

This clone was detected only once. V usage is TRBV6-5 and J usage is TRBJ2-7; 9 positions match TRBD1. CDR1 is MNHEY and CDR2 is SVGAGI in the germline V gene. This CDR3 comprises 13 residues. Trimming took 6 bases from V and 6 from J; bases not matched to a gene: 6. CDR3 sequence (DNA): TGTGCCAGCAGGGGGGACAGGGTAAGCGAGCAGTACGTC. Translating it yields CASRGDRVSEQYV.

As DNA, the CDR3 is TGTGCCAGCTCAATCGCCGGGACTAGCGGGACAACCAGGGATACGCAGTATTTT. Protein product: CASSIAGTSGTTRDTQYF. V usage is TRBV18 and J usage is TRBJ2-3; 13 bases are a match to TRBD2. This CDR3 comprises 18 residues. The V and J ends lost 5 bases and 6 bases, in that order; junction bases with no gene match: 14. Germline CDR1 and CDR2: KGHSH and LQKENI.

A single count supports this clone. CDR3 residues: CASSLAHPYGATQYF. CDR3 nucleotides: TGTGCCAGCAGTTTAGCCCATCCGTATGGGGCGACCCAGTACTTC. The chain is built from TRBV27 and TRBJ2-5, with a weak D call TRBD1 (5 bases). V lost 2 bases, J lost 7 bases, and 17 bases lay in between. This CDR3 comprises 15 residues. Germline loops: CDR1 MNHEY, CDR2 SMNVEV (reference sequence).

This sequence joins TRBV9 and TRBJ1-4; unclear D gene. Germline V gives CDR1 SGDLS, CDR2 YYNGEE. The V and J ends lost 1 base and 2 bases respectively, with 9 bases between them. The CDR3 runs 15 residues. CDR3 protein: CASSVSGTTNEKLFF. The CDR3 DNA is TGTGCCAGCAGCGTATCAGGAACTACTAATGAAAAACTGTTTTTT.

The rearrangement joins TRBV29-1 to TRBJ1-2, with D uncertain. Germline CDR1 is SQVTM and CDR2 is ANQGSEA. This CDR3 has 12 residues. Trimming removed 3 bases at V and 2 bases at J, with 7 bases between. The CDR3: CSVDPGNYGYTF. For the CDR3, the DNA is TGCAGCGTTGATCCCGGGAACTATGGCTACACCTTC.

In nucleotides, the CDR3 is TGTGCCAGCAGCCCTGACAGCTCCTACGAGCAGTACGTC. Amino acid sequence: CASSPDSSYEQYV. The chain joins TRBV12-3 or TRBV12-4 to TRBJ2-7; D perhaps matches TRBD1 (5 bases). The CDR3 covers 13 residues. Trimming removed 6 bases from V and 0 bases from J, with 9 bases in between.

This clone was found once. The rearrangement links TRBV7-6 to TRBJ1-4, with a weak D call TRBD1 (6 bases). The CDR3 is 17 residues long. V dropped 2 bases and J dropped 1 base, with 14 bases sitting between them. Germline assignment: CDR1 SGHVS and CDR2 FNYEAQ. The CDR3 coding sequence is TGTGCCAGCAGCTTAAGACAGGTCTCAGGAACTAATGAAAAACTGTTTTTT. It codes for CASSLRQVSGTNEKLFF.

V is TRBV7-9 and J is TRBJ2-7; perhaps TRBD1 as D (6 bases). The CDR3 sequence is 15 residues long. Trimming removed 1 base at V and 1 base at J, with 11 bases between. Germline-derived CDR1 and CDR2 are SEHNR and FQNEAQ (reference sequence). The CDR3 loop reads CASSLGGPLSYEQYV. The CDR3 nucleotides are TGTGCCAGCAGCTTAGGGGGGCCCTTATCCTACGAGCAGTACGTC.

The chain uses TRBV7-6 and TRBJ2-2; TRBD2 matches at 10 bases. The CDR3 is 16 amino acids. Germline CDR1 and CDR2: SGHVS and FNYEAQ. V trimming: 0 bases; J trimming: 6 bases; junction bases outside the gene matches: 4. CDR3 sequence reads: CASSLAPAGGAGELFF. CDR3 DNA: TGTGCCAGCAGCTTAGCGCCAGCGGGGGGGGCCGGGGAGCTGTTTTTT.

The chain combines TRBV5-1 with TRBJ1-3, with D uncertain. The CDR3 is 15 amino acids. V dropped 3 bases and J dropped 0 bases, with 10 bases sitting between them. The V gene's germline CDR1 is SGHRS and CDR2 YFSETQ. The CDR3 nucleotides are TGCGCCAGCAGCTCCTCGGTCGGCTCTGGAAACACCATATATTTT. This codes for CASSSSVGSGNTIYF.

The chain has TRBV27 and TRBJ2-3; 10 bases are a match to TRBD2. Germline trimming cut 5 bases from V and 0 bases from J; bases unmatched to any gene: 14. The CDR3 totals 19 residues. From germline, CDR1 is MNHEY and CDR2 SMNVEV (reference sequence). CDR3 protein: CASSALLAGDFYSTDTQYF. DNA for the CDR3: TGTGCCAGCAGTGCCCTCCTAGCGGGGGACTTTTATAGCACAGATACGCAGTATTTT.

This clone was observed a few times. V and J are TRBV19 and TRBJ1-2, with D tentatively TRBD1 (6 bases). V lost 3 bases and J 7 bases, leaving 15 bases between the germline ends. The germline CDR1 and CDR2 sequences are LNHDA and SQIVND (reference sequence). The CDR3 length is 14 residues. The CDR3 protein is CASSIGQSLAGYTF. The CDR3 coding sequence is TGTGCCAGTAGTATCGGACAGAGTCTCGCTGGCTACACCTTC.

The chain links TRBV7-2 to TRBJ1-3; D not certain. Germline V lookup: CDR1 SGHTA, CDR2 FQGNSA. CDR3 length: 15 residues. Trimming left V 1 base short and J 4 bases short, with 11 bases between. The CDR3 spells CASSLGGKAGNTIYF. In DNA form, the CDR3 reads TGTGCCAGCAGCTTAGGAGGGAAAGCCGGAAACACCATATATTTT.

The chain uses TRBV6-6 and TRBJ2-3; possibly TRBD1 for D (8 bases). CDR1 is MNHNY and CDR2 is SVGAGI in the germline V gene (reference sequence). The V end lost 2 bases, the J end lost 14 bases, and 17 bases lay between the germline ends. The CDR3 has 13 residues. CDR3 in DNA: TGTGCCAGCAGTTACGGCGGGGGACAGGTCGCGTATTTT. It translates to CASSYGGGQVAYF.

This sequence joins TRBV4-2 and TRBJ1-5, with D perhaps TRBD1 (6 bases). Deletions cut 1 base from V and 3 bases from J, with 13 bases between. In germline, CDR1 is LGHNA, CDR2 YNFKEQ. CDR3 length equals 16 residues. The CDR3 protein is CASSQVRGADNQPQHF. The CDR3, as DNA: TGTGCCAGCAGCCAAGTCCGGGGGGCGGACAATCAGCCCCAGCATTTT.

The V gene is TRBV6-5, the J gene TRBJ1-6; 9 nucleotides line up with TRBD1. The CDR3 sequence is 15 residues long. V gave up 5 bases and J gave up 9 bases; unmatched junction bases: 8. Germline lookup yields CDR1 MNHEY and CDR2 SVGAGI. CDR3 nucleotides: TGTGCCAGCAGTACCTCGGGACAGGGCCCTTCACCCCTCCACTTT. Protein: CASSTSGQGPSPLHF.

The chain links TRBV5-1 to TRBJ1-1, with D uncertain. CDR3 length: 15 amino acids. The V end was cut by 4 bases, the J end by 1 base, with 14 bases between. From germline, CDR1 is SGHRS and CDR2 YFSETQ. CDR3 DNA sequence: TGCGCCAGCAGCCGCTGGGAGACGGGGAACACTGAAGCTTTCTTT. Translated, it gives CASSRWETGNTEAFF. Supplemented by reference TRBV5-1 and TRBJ1-1, the full variable domain reads KAGVTQTPRYLIKTRGQQVTLSCSPISGHRSVSWYQQTPGQGLQFLFEYFSETQRNKGNFPGRFSGRQFSNSRSEMNVSTLELGDSALYLCASSRWETGNTEAFFGQGTRLTVV.

This clone came up once. The chain links TRBV6-5 to TRBJ2-1; D possibly corresponds to TRBD2 (6 bases). Per the germline V gene, CDR1 is MNHEY and CDR2 is SVGAGI. The V gene lost 0 bases and the J gene lost 1 base, with 10 bases spanning the gap. The CDR3 contains 16 residues. DNA of the CDR3: TGTGCCAGCAGTTACTCGGGCGGGGTGTCCTACAATGAGCAGTTCTTC. This sequence encodes CASSYSGGVSYNEQFF.

The chain couples TRBV2 to TRBJ1-5; TRBD1 agrees at 7 bases. The CDR3 consists of 14 residues. Per germline, CDR1 SNHLY and CDR2 FYNNEI. V shed 4 bases, J shed 4 bases, and the junction held 4 bases outside the gene matches. Written as DNA, the CDR3 is TGTGCCAGCAGTGCCAGGGGGAGAAATCAGCCCCAGCATTTT. This codes for CASSARGRNQPQHF. The whole variable domain, remainder taken from reference TRBV2 and TRBJ1-5, is EPEVTQTPSHQVTQMGQEVILRCVPISNHLYFYWYRQILGQKVEFLVSFYNNEISEKSEIFDDQFSVERPDGSNFTLKIRSTKLEDSAMYFCASSARGRNQPQHFGDGTRLSIL.

The chain recombines TRBV6-5 with TRBJ1-3, with D perhaps TRBD1 (5 bases). V gave up 6 bases and J gave up 8 bases, with 17 bases separating them. Germline loops: CDR1 MNHEY, CDR2 SVGAGI. The CDR3 runs 14 residues. The CDR3: CASSYARGRDTIYF. In DNA form, the CDR3 reads TGTGCCAGCAGCTACGCACGGGGGAGGGACACCATATATTTT.

This clone was detected a few times. The rearrangement joins TRBV6-5 to TRBJ1-2, with D maybe TRBD1 (6 bases). Between the trimmed V and J ends, which lost 2 bases and 8 bases, there was a span of 12 bases. This CDR3 is built from 13 residues. Germline values: CDR1 MNHEY, CDR2 SVGAGI. The CDR3 nucleotides read TGTGCCAGCAGTTACGGGGGCTTTGGGGGCTACACCTTC. It translates to CASSYGGFGGYTF.

The V and J genes are TRBV29-1 and TRBJ1-2, with D possibly TRBD1 on 5 matching bases. Trimming shortened V by 5 bases and J by 4 bases, and 17 bases separated the two germline ends. This CDR3 contains 14 residues. CDR1 is SQVTM and CDR2 is ANQGSEA in the germline V gene. The CDR3 sequence is CSVYKAGKVYGYTF. The CDR3 nucleotides read TGCAGCGTTTACAAAGCAGGGAAGGTCTATGGCTACACCTTC.

This clone was detected once. V usage is TRBV6-1 and J usage is TRBJ1-2; no reliable D call. Germline assignment: CDR1 MNHNS and CDR2 SASEGT. CDR3 length: 17 residues. The V and J ends lost 3 bases and 4 bases respectively, with 21 bases between them. CDR3 region: CASSEERSPGLRYGYTF. The CDR3 bases are TGTGCCAGCAGTGAGGAACGCAGCCCAGGTCTCCGCTATGGCTACACCTTC.

This clone was found a few times. V and J are TRBV19 and TRBJ2-1; D unclear. The CDR3 is 16 amino acids. Germline CDR1 and CDR2: LNHDA and SQIVND (reference sequence). V was trimmed by 5 bases and J by 5 bases, leaving 19 bases between them. The CDR3 nucleotides read TGTGCCAGTAGTCCTTCAGTACCTTACAGAAACAATGAGCAGTTCTTC. This gives the protein CASSPSVPYRNNEQFF. Full variable domain (missing parts from reference TRBV19 and TRBJ2-1): DGGITQSPKYLFRKEGQNVTLSCEQNLNHDAMYWYRQDPGQGLRLIYYSQIVNDFQKGDIAEGYSVSREKKESFPLTVTSAQKNPTAFYLCASSPSVPYRNNEQFFGPGTRLTVL.

J is TRBJ1-4 and V is TRBV18, with D perhaps TRBD1 (6 bases). This CDR3 is built from 13 residues. V dropped 4 bases and J dropped 8 bases, with 11 bases sitting between them. CDR1 is KGHSH and CDR2 is LQKENI in the germline V gene. CDR3 in amino acids: CASSLWQGEKLFF. The CDR3 coding sequence is TGTGCCAGCTCACTTTGGCAGGGGGAAAAACTGTTTTTT. Combining the CDR3 with reference TRBV18 and TRBJ1-4 gives the whole variable domain NAGVMQNPRHLVRRRGQEARLRCSPMKGHSHVYWYRQLPEEGLKFMVYLQKENIIDESGMPKERFSAEFPKEGPSILRIQQVVRGDSAAYFCASSLWQGEKLFFGSGTQLSVL.

V gene TRBV28 combines with J gene TRBJ1-2; maybe TRBD1 (5 bases). This CDR3 comprises 12 residues. Germline V lookup: CDR1 MDHEN, CDR2 SYDVKM. Trimming removed 4 bases from V and 3 bases from J, with 6 bases in between. In nucleotides, the CDR3 is TGTGCCAGCAGTTCAGGGTACTATGGCTACACCTTC. Its translation: CASSSGYYGYTF.

V usage is TRBV6-6 and J usage is TRBJ2-2; TRBD2 aligns across 14 bases. Germline assignment: CDR1 MNHNY and CDR2 SVGAGI (reference sequence). This CDR3 spans 16 amino acids. V lost 6 bases and J lost 6; bases outside the gene matches: 6. The CDR3 DNA is TGTGCCAGCAGCTTCGGACTAGCGGGGGGTTCCGGGGAGCTGTTTTTT. It codes for CASSFGLAGGSGELFF.

The rearrangement links TRBV18 to TRBJ2-7, with TRBD1 matching over 12 bases. Germline CDR1 and CDR2: KGHSH and LQKENI. J gave up 9 bases and V 2 bases, and 8 bases lay outside the gene matches. The CDR3 runs 15 residues. CDR3 in DNA: TGTGCCAGCTCACCAGTTGTGGGACAGGGGGCAAGGCAGTACTTC. It yields the protein CASSPVVGQGARQYF.

The CDR3 DNA sequence: TGCGCCAGCAGCCAAGATCCTCCCCAGCGGGCCTACAATGAGCAGTTCTTC. Translation: CASSQDPPQRAYNEQFF. The genes are TRBV4-1 and TRBJ2-1; tentatively, D is TRBD2 (6 bases). Germline CDR1 and CDR2: MGHRA and YSYEKL. This CDR3 region has 17 residues. Trimming cost V 0 bases and J 2 bases, with 14 bases left between them.